This TCR beta chain originates from a study of T-cell reconstitution after alpha-beta-depleted transplantation in children. The study, taken as a whole, reports: It was reported that alpha-beta T cells came from several hundred expanded graft clones (about two months after transplant). Several patients had high TCRbeta diversity at day 60; it came from surviving recipient T cells and thymic progenitors. By one year post-transplant, T-cell counts and diversity largely arose from T cells that were newly produced.

The CDR3 sequence is 16 residues long. V gave up 3 bases and J gave up 8 bases; unmatched junction bases: 13. Germline-derived CDR1 and CDR2 are MGHRA and YSYEKL. Library preparation (for TCRbeta) was performed with unique molecular identifiers. In TCRdb, the PCR reads were re-called with MiXCR into one record per CDR3 protein. The table lists roughly 310,000 distinct CDR3 sequences, about a quarter of them singletons. There are many counts of this clonotype. The antigen remains unidentified. The sequences come from PBMCs, mostly from graft donor cells, collected 180 days after TCRalphabeta/CD19-depleted stem cell transplant. The receptor comes from a male patient aged 10 to 17 who had a stem cell transplant for acute lymphoblastic leukemia, so the T cells may come from the graft donor. The chain recombines TRBV4-1 with TRBJ2-7; 10 bases are a match to TRBD2. The CDR3 reads CASSQIARLAGDKQYF. Written as DNA, the CDR3 is TGCGCCAGCAGCCAGATTGCCCGGCTAGCGGGAGACAAGCAGTACTTC.